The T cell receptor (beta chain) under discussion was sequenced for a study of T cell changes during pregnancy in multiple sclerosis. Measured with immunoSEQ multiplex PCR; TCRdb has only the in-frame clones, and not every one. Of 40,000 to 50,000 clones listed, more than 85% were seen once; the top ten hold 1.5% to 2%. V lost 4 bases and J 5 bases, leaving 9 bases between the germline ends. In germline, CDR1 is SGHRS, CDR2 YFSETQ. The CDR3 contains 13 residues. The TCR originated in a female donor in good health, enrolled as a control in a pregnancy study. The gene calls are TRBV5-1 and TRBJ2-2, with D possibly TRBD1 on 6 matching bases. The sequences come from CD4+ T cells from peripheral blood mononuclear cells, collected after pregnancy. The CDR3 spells CASSKDSTGELFF. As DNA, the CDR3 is TGCGCCAGCAGCAAGGACAGTACCGGGGAGCTGTTTTTT. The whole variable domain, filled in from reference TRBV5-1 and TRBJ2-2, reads KAGVTQTPRYLIKTRGQQVTLSCSPISGHRSVSWYQQTPGQGLQFLFEYFSETQRNKGNFPGRFSGRQFSNSRSEMNVSTLELGDSALYLCASSKDSTGELFFGEGSRLTVL.